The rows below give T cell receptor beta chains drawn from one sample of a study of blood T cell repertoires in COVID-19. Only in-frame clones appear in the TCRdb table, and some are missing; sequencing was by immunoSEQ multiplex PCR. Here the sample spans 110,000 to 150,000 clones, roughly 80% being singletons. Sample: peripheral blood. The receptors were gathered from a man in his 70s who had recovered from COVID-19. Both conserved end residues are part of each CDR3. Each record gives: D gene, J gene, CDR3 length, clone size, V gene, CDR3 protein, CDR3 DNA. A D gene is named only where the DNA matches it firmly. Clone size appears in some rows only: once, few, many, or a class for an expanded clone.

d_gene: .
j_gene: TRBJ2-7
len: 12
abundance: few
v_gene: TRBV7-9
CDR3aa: CASSRVFGEQYF
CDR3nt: TGTGCCAGCAGCCGTGTCTTCGGCGAGCAGTACTTC

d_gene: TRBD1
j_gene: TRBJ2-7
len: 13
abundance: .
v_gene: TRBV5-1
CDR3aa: CASSSTGGGEQYF
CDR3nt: TGCGCCAGCAGTTCAACAGGGGGTGGGGAGCAGTACTTC

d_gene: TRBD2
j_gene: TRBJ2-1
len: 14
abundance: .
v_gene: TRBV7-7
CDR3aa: CASSVSGNFGEQFF
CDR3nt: TGTGCCAGCAGCGTGAGCGGGAATTTCGGTGAGCAGTTCTTC

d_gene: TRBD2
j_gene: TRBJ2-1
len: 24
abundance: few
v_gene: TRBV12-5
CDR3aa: CASGLVLIPGLADPFGGAHNEQFF
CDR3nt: TGTGCTAGTGGTTTGGTACTCATCCCGGGACTAGCGGACCCCTTCGGAGGGGCACACAATGAGCAGTTCTTC

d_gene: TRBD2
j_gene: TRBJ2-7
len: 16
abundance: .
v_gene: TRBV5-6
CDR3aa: CASSSFGPSGPFEQYF
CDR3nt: TGTGCCAGCAGTTCTTTCGGGCCTAGCGGGCCTTTTGAGCAGTACTTC

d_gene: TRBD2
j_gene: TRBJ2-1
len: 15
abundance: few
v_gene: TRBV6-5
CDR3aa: CASSEGLAGNNEQFF
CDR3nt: TGTGCCAGCAGCGAGGGACTAGCGGGTAACAATGAGCAGTTCTTC

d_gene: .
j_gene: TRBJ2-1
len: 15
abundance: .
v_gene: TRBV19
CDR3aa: CASSIEQGIYNEQFF
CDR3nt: TGTGCCAGTAGTATAGAACAGGGCATCTACAATGAGCAGTTCTTC

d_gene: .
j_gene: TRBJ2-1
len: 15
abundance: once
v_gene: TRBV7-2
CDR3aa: CASSSGLTAYNEQFF
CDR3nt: TGTGCCAGCAGCTCCGGGTTAACGGCCTACAATGAGCAGTTCTTC

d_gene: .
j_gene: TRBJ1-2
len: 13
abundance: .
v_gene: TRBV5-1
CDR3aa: CASSPTGSDGYTF
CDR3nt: TGCGCCAGCAGCCCGACAGGTTCGGATGGCTACACCTTC

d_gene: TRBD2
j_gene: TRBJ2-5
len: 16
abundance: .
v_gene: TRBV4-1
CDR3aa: CASSQGPGLAGETQYF
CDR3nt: TGCGCCAGCAGCCAAGGGCCGGGGCTAGCGGGAGAGACCCAGTACTTC

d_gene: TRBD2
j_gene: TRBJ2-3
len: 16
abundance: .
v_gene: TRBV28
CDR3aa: CASSFGGGRGTDTQYF
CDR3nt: TGTGCCAGCAGTTTCGGGGGGGGCCGAGGAACAGATACGCAGTATTTT

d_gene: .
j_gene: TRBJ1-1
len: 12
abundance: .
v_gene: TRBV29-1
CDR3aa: CSVEGDSTEAFF
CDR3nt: TGCAGCGTTGAAGGAGACTCCACTGAAGCTTTCTTT

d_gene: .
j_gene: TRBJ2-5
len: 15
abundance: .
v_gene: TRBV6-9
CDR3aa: CASSSSTGKQETQYF
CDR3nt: TGTGCCAGCAGTTCCTCGACAGGAAAACAAGAGACCCAGTACTTC

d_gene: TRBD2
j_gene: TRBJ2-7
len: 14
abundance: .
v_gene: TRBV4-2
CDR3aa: CASSQGGLVYEQYF
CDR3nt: TGTGCCAGCAGCCAAGGGGGACTAGTCTACGAGCAGTACTTC

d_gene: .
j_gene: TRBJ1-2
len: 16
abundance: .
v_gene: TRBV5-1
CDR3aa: CASSFYQGGRNYGYTF
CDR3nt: TGCGCCAGCAGCTTTTACCAGGGCGGGAGAAACTATGGCTACACCTTC

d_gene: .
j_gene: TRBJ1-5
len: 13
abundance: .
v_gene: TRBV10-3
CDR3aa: CAISEGQGQPQHF
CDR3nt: TGTGCCATCAGTGAAGGCCAGGGGCAGCCCCAGCATTTT

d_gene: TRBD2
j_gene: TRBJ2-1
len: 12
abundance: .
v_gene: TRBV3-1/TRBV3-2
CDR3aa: CASYPGGNEQFF
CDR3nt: TGTGCCAGCTATCCGGGAGGCAATGAGCAGTTCTTC

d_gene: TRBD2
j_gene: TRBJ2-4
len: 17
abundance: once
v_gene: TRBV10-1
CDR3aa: CASSEGFRGENVDIQYF
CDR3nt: TGCGCCAGCAGTGAAGGGTTCCGGGGGGAGAATGTGGACATTCAGTACTTC

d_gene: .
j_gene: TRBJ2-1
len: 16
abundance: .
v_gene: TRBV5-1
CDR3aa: CASSLGTGLNTNEQFF
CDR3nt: TGCGCCAGCAGCTTAGGTACAGGGCTCAATACGAATGAGCAGTTCTTC

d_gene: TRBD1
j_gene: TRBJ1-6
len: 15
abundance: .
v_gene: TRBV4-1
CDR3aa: CASSPGDRLYSPLHF
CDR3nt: TGCGCCAGCAGCCCCGGGGACAGATTGTATTCACCCCTCCACTTT

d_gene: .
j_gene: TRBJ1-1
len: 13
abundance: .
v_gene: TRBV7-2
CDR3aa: CASSSGAYTEAFF
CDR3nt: TGTGCCAGCAGCTCAGGGGCATACACTGAAGCTTTCTTT

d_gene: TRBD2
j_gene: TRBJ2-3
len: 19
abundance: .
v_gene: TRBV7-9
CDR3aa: CASSQSSLGGGRSTDTQYF
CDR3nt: TGTGCCAGCAGCCAGAGTTCTCTCGGGGGGGGGCGAAGCACAGATACGCAGTATTTT

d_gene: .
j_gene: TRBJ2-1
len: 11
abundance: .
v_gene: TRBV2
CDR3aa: CASSTRAEQFF
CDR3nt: TGTGCCAGCAGTACCCGAGCTGAGCAGTTCTTC

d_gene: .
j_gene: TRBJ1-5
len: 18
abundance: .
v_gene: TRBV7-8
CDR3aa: CASSSRQYLLNDNQPQHF
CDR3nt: TGTGCCAGCAGCTCAAGACAGTACCTTCTAAATGACAATCAGCCCCAGCATTTT

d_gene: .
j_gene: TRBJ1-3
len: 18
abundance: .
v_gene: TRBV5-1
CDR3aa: CASSLAGSGGATGNTIYF
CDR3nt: TGCGCCAGCAGCTTGGCCGGGTCGGGGGGCGCGACTGGAAACACCATATATTTT

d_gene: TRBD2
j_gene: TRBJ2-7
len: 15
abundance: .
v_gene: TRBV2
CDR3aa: CASRQSSGGSYEQYF
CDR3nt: TGTGCCAGCAGACAGTCCAGCGGGGGCTCCTACGAGCAGTACTTC

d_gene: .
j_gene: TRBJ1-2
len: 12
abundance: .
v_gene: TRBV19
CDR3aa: CASTDRGGGYTF
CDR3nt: TGTGCCAGTACAGACCGGGGAGGTGGCTACACCTTC

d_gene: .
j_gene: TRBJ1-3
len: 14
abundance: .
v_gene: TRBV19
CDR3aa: CATCGRDFGNTIYF
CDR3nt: TGTGCCACCTGCGGCAGGGATTTTGGAAACACCATATATTTT

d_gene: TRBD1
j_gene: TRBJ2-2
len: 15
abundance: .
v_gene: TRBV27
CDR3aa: CASSRGQGATGELFF
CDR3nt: TGTGCCAGCAGTCGGGGACAGGGGGCGACCGGGGAGCTGTTTTTT

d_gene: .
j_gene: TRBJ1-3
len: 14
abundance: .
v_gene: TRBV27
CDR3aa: CASSSQGYGNTIYF
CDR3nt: TGTGCCAGCAGTTCACAGGGTTACGGAAACACCATATATTTT

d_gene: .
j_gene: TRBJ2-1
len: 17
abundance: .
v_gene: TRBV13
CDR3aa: CASSLGGSPGSYNEQFF
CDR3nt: TGTGCCAGCAGCTTAGGCGGGAGCCCGGGCTCCTACAATGAGCAGTTCTTC

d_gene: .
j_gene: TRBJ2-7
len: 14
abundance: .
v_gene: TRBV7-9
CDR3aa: CASSPQEGPYEQYF
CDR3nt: TGTGCCAGCAGCCCCCAGGAGGGGCCCTACGAGCAGTACTTC

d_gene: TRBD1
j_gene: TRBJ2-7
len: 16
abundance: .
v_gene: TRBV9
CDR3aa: CASSVSGQGGHNEQYF
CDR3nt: TGTGCCAGCAGCGTATCGGGACAGGGAGGGCACAACGAGCAGTACTTC

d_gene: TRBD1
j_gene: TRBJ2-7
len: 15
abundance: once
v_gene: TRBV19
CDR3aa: CASSIEGTGTTRQYF
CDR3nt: TGTGCCAGTAGTATAGAAGGGACAGGGACAACGAGGCAGTACTTC

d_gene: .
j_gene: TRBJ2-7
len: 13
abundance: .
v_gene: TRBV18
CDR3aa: CASSLGQNYEQYF
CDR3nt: TGTGCCAGCTCACTGGGACAAAACTACGAGCAGTACTTC

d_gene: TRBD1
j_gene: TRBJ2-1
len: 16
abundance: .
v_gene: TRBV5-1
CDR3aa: CASSVSWGQYLNEQFF
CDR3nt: TGCGCCAGCAGCGTTAGTTGGGGACAGTACCTCAATGAGCAGTTCTTC

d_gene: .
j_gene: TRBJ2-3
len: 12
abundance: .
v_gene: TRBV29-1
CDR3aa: CSGSGNTDTQYF
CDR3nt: TGCAGCGGTAGCGGAAACACAGATACGCAGTATTTT

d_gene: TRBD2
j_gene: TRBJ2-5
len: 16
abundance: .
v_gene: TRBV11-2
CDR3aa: CASRSIAGPYQETQYF
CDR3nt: TGTGCCAGCAGATCGATAGCGGGACCGTACCAAGAGACCCAGTACTTC

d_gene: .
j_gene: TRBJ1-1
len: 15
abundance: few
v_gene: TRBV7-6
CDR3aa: CASSLVEGTNTEAFF
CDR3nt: TGTGCCAGCAGCTTAGTTGAGGGAACGAACACTGAAGCTTTCTTT

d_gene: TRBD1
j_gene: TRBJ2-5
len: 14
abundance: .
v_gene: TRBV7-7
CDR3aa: CASSSRTGQETQYF
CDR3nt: TGTGCCAGCAGCTCCCGGACAGGGCAAGAGACCCAGTACTTC

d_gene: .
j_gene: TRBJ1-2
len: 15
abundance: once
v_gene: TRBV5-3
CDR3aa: CARSLQGRGNYGYTF
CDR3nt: TGTGCCAGAAGCTTACAGGGACGGGGTAACTATGGCTACACCTTC

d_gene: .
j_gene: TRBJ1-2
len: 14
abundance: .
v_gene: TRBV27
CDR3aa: CASSLWAAGYGYTF
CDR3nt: TGTGCCAGCAGTTTGTGGGCAGCAGGGTATGGCTACACCTTC

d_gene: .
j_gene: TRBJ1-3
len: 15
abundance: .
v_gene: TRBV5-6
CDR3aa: CASSLRASSGNTIYF
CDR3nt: TGTGCCAGCAGCTTGCGAGCTTCCTCTGGAAACACCATATATTTT

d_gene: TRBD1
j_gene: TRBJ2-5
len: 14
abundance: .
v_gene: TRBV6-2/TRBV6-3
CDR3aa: CASSRQGSQETQYF
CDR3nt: TGTGCCAGCAGTCGACAGGGGAGCCAAGAGACCCAGTACTTC

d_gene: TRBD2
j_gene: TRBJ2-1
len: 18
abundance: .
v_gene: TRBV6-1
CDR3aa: CASSERGGGGSSYNEQFF
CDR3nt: TGTGCCAGCAGTGAAAGGGGCGGAGGCGGGAGCTCCTACAATGAGCAGTTCTTC

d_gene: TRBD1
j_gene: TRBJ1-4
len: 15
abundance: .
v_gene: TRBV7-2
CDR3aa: CASSSATGPGEKLFF
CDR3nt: TGTGCCAGCAGCTCCGCGACAGGGCCGGGGGAAAAACTGTTTTTT

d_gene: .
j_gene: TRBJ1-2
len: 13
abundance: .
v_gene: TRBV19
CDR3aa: CASSPRRFDGYTF
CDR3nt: TGTGCCAGTAGCCCCAGGAGGTTCGATGGCTACACCTTC

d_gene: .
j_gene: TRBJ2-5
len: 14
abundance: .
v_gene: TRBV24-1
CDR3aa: CATSDSQGLETQYF
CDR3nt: TGTGCCACTAGTGACTCACAGGGTCTGGAGACCCAGTACTTC

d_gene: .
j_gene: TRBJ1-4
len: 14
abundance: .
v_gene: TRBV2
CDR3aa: CASREQGWGEKLFF
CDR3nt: TGTGCCAGCAGAGAACAGGGATGGGGTGAAAAACTGTTTTTT

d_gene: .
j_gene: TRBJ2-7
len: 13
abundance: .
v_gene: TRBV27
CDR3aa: CASSSRPDYEQYF
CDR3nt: TGTGCCAGCTCCTCGCGGCCTGACTACGAGCAGTACTTC

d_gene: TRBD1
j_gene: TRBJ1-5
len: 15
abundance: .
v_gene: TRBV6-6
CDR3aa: CASRRDRYSNQPQHF
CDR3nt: TGTGCCAGCCGCCGGGACAGATATAGCAATCAGCCCCAGCATTTT

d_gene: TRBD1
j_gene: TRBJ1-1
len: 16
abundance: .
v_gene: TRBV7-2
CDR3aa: CASSLGWDSVNTEAFF
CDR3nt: TGTGCCAGCAGCTTAGGGTGGGACAGCGTGAACACTGAAGCTTTCTTT